This entry lists 4 T cell receptor beta chains sequenced from one sample in a study of CD8+CD57+ T cells in acquired aplastic anemia (dated by TCRdb to 2016 to 2019). Patients chosen for sequencing had shown expansion of CD8+CD57+ cells by flow cytometry. TCRdb shows the sequencer as Illumina HiSeq 2000. Genomic DNA served as template for TCR beta VDJ combination and CDR3 sequence profiling. The raw public data were reprocessed by TCRdb itself: fastp quality trimming at Q25, MiXCR clonotype calling, in-frame beta chains only. Each CDR3 protein appears once, grouped with its most common genes and DNA. The sample table records about 180,000 distinct CDR3 sequences; roughly half of these occur just once. Jointly, the top ten make up about 1.8% of the sample. The sequenced material came from sorted CD4+, CD8+, or CD8+CD57+ T cells (not recorded which) from PBMCs. The receptor source for this set is a human donor with aplastic anemia.

This clonotype was detected many times. The CDR3 reads CSAEYVDLNTEAFF. The CDR3 bases are TGCAGTGCTGAATATGTGGACCTGAACACTGAAGCTTTCTTT. V is TRBV20-1 and J is TRBJ1-1; D is ambiguous. V lost 5 bases and J lost 0, with 13 bases in between. The CDR3 is 14 amino acids. Looked up from germline, CDR1 is DFQATT and CDR2 is SNEGSKA (reference sequence).

This clonotype occurred a few times. The chain combines TRBV29-1 with TRBJ1-1, with D tentatively TRBD1 (5 bases). The V and J ends lost 8 bases and 5 bases respectively, with 21 bases between them. CDR3 size: 14 residues. The germline V gene has CDR1 SQVTM and CDR2 ANQGSEA. CDR3 amino acids: CSTALRDSGTEAFF. CDR3 nucleotides: TGCAGCACTGCACTCAGGGATTCGGGGACTGAAGCTTTCTTT.

The CDR3 coding sequence is TGTGCCAGCAGCAAGGACGGAGACAATGAGCAGTTCTTC. Its protein product is CASSKDGDNEQFF. The J gene is TRBJ2-1, the V gene TRBV7-3; D is unclear. Trimming took 5 bases from V and 5 from J, leaving 10 bases between them. This CDR3 comprises 13 residues. The V gene's germline CDR1 is SGHTA and CDR2 FQGTGA.

The chain links TRBV25-1 to TRBJ1-5; D ambiguous. CDR1 is MGHDK, CDR2 SYGVNS, per germline. The CDR3 loop spans 14 amino acids. The ends were cut back, 0 bases at V and 4 bases at J, with 7 bases in the middle. The CDR3 loop reads CASSEYGLNQPQHF. In nucleotides, the CDR3 is TGTGCCAGCAGTGAATACGGACTTAATCAGCCCCAGCATTTT.